The 26 T cell receptor beta chains presented below share a single source sample, sequenced in a study of beta chain features in type 1 diabetes. The sequenced template was cDNA made from the entire isolated RNA. Here immunoSEQ multiplex PCR was the method, and the copy in TCRdb shows in-frame clones only, minus some. In the table there are about 290,000 clones, around 7.3% of which are singletons. The sequencing sample was made of central memory CD4+ T cells from blood. These receptors were obtained from a woman under 30 in good health.

This clone came up a few times. This rearrangement joins TRBV5-1 to TRBJ2-3; perhaps TRBD2 as D (6 bases). The CDR3 has 14 residues. Germline-derived CDR1 and CDR2 are SGHRS and YFSETQ. V gave up 0 bases and J gave up 6 bases, with 11 bases separating them. CDR3 sequence (DNA): TGCGCCAGCAGCTTGGCTCGGGACTCCGATACGCAGTATTTT. Translated, it gives CASSLARDSDTQYF.

This clone was counted only a few times. The chain joins TRBV28 to TRBJ2-1; D perhaps matches TRBD2 (7 bases). This CDR3 comprises 13 residues. The ends were cut back, 10 bases at V and 7 bases at J, with 17 bases in the middle. Germline V gives CDR1 MDHEN, CDR2 SYDVKM. CDR3 nucleotide sequence: TGTGCCACTCATCGGGGGGCGTGGAATGAGCAGTTCTTC. This gives the protein CATHRGAWNEQFF.

This clone was detected a few times. The rearrangement links TRBV7-9 to TRBJ2-6, with 8 nucleotides matching TRBD1. With 4 bases clipped from V and 0 bases from J, the junction kept 2 bases outside the gene matches. Germline assignment: CDR1 SEHNR and CDR2 FQNEAQ (reference sequence). This CDR3 spans 16 amino acids. The DNA for the CDR3 is TGTGCCAGCAGCTGGGACAGGTTCTCTGGGGCCAACGTCCTGACTTTC. It codes for CASSWDRFSGANVLTF.

The gene calls are TRBV4-3 and TRBJ1-3, with D unclear. Germline-derived CDR1 and CDR2 are LGHNA and YSLEER. Trimming pared 1 base from V and 0 bases from J, leaving 4 bases between. The CDR3 consists of 14 residues. The CDR3 is CASSQVNSGNTIYF. As DNA, the CDR3 is TGCGCCAGCAGCCAAGTAAACTCTGGAAACACCATATATTTT.

In this sample, this clone turned up a few times. The chain couples TRBV25-1 to TRBJ1-1; D ambiguous. V shed 8 bases and J shed 5 bases, with 15 bases lying between them. Germline V CDR1 and CDR2: MGHDK, SYGVNS. The CDR3 is 13 amino acids. The CDR3 here is CASVARGRTEAFF. CDR3 in DNA: TGTGCCAGCGTGGCGCGGGGTAGGACTGAAGCTTTCTTT.

In its sample, this clone was seen a few times. V usage is TRBV7-8 and J usage is TRBJ1-1; D remains unclear. Germline V gene data show CDR1 as SGHVS and CDR2 as FQNEAQ. V was cut by 7 bases and J by 0 bases, with 6 bases left in between. The CDR3 runs to 12 residues. The CDR3 reads CASKGMNTEAFF. DNA for the CDR3: TGTGCCAGCAAGGGAATGAACACTGAAGCTTTCTTT.

This clone has just a few counts. In the same sample, other DNA sequences code for this CDR3. The rearrangement joins TRBV5-1 to TRBJ1-1; D not resolved. CDR1 and CDR2 from the germline V gene are SGHRS and YFSETQ. The CDR3 consists of 13 residues. Trimming took 0 bases from V and 1 from J, leaving 4 bases between them. The CDR3 nucleotides read TGCGCCAGCAGCTTGGCTGGGAACACTGAAGCTTTCTTT. This encodes CASSLAGNTEAFF.

CDR3 nucleotides: TGCGCCAGCAGGTTGAGTAGACCTCTATCTGGAAACATTCAGTACTTC. It codes for CASRLSRPLSGNIQYF. The chain has TRBV4-3 and TRBJ2-4; D ambiguous. Trimming cost V 6 bases and J 6 bases, with 21 bases left between them. Germline V CDR1 and CDR2: LGHNA, YSLEER. This CDR3 region has 16 residues.

This clone was counted only a few times. V usage is TRBV2 and J usage is TRBJ2-7; TRBD1 is a possible D gene (6 bases). Trimming shortened V by 6 bases and J by 4 bases, and 10 bases separated the two germline ends. The CDR3 runs 12 residues. Germline CDR1 and CDR2: SNHLY and FYNNEI. This CDR3 reads CASRATGYEQYV. The CDR3 nucleotides are TGTGCCAGCAGGGCAACAGGGTACGAGCAGTACGTC.

J is TRBJ2-5 and V is TRBV19; D is unresolved. Germline V gene sequence: CDR1 LNHDA, CDR2 SQIVND (reference sequence). V was trimmed by 8 bases and J by 4 bases, leaving 8 bases between them. The CDR3 totals 11 residues. The CDR3 sequence: CASGVAETQYF. The CDR3 coding sequence is TGTGCCAGTGGAGTGGCAGAGACCCAGTACTTC.

This clone was found a few times. CDR3 DNA: TGTGCCAGCAGCCCCCAGGGACGGAGGCAAGAGACCCAGTACTTC. Amino acid sequence: CASSPQGRRQETQYF. The chain links TRBV7-2 to TRBJ2-5; possibly TRBD1 or TRBD2 for D (5 bases each). The CDR3 totals 15 residues. With 5 bases removed from V and 2 bases from J, the gap between germline ends came to 15 bases. Germline lookup yields CDR1 SGHTA and CDR2 FQGNSA.

This clone was picked up one time. This chain uses TRBV13 with TRBJ1-2; D possibly corresponds to TRBD1 (6 bases). The V end was cut by 7 bases, the J end by 6 bases, with 18 bases between. The CDR3 runs to 14 residues. The V gene's germline CDR1 is PRHDT and CDR2 FYEKMQ (reference sequence). CDR3 nucleotides: TGTGCCAGCAACCCTTCGGGGGGCGCAAATGGCTACACCTTC. Residues: CASNPSGGANGYTF.

V usage is TRBV10-3 and J usage is TRBJ2-4; D not certain. The germline CDR1 and CDR2 sequences are ENHRY and SYGVKD. The CDR3 is 14 amino acids. Trimming removed 3 bases at V and 0 bases at J, with 6 bases between. The CDR3 loop is CAISDDLAKNIQYF. CDR3 nucleotides: TGTGCCATCAGTGACGATCTAGCCAAAAACATTCAGTACTTC.

The chain links TRBV7-9 to TRBJ2-3, with a weak D call TRBD2 (6 bases). The CDR3 totals 14 residues. Trimming stripped 4 bases from V and 3 bases from J, with 11 bases between. Germline V gives CDR1 SEHNR, CDR2 FQNEAQ (reference sequence). The DNA for the CDR3 is TGTGCCAGCAGCTCCCGGGAGTTAACAGATACGCAGTATTTT. It codes for CASSSRELTDTQYF.

CDR3 coding DNA: TGTGCCAGCAGCTTATCCCAGGGGGCCTACGAGCAGTACGTC. Residues: CASSLSQGAYEQYV. This chain uses TRBV7-8 with TRBJ2-7; 7 bases align to TRBD1. Germline values: CDR1 SGHVS, CDR2 FQNEAQ. The CDR3 covers 14 residues. The junction had 3 bases not matched to a gene; V was cut back by 2 bases and J by 2 bases.

This clone was counted between two and nine times. CDR3: CASSQELTLGTDTQYF. Here the CDR3 DNA reads TGCGCCAGCAGCCAAGAACTAACCCTAGGCACAGATACGCAGTATTTT. The chain employs TRBV4-1 and TRBJ2-3, with D hard to call. This CDR3 has 16 residues. Deletions cut 0 bases from V and 1 base from J, with 11 bases between. The germline gives CDR1 MGHRA, CDR2 YSYEKL.

This clone was detected only a few times. The chain links TRBV7-9 to TRBJ2-2; no definite D call. Trimming shortened V by 5 bases and J by 13 bases, and 17 bases separated the two germline ends. The V gene's germline CDR1 is SEHNR and CDR2 FQNEAQ (reference sequence). The length of the CDR3 is 13 residues. The CDR3 spells CASSRIGSVVLFF. CDR3 nucleotide sequence: TGTGCCAGCAGCAGAATCGGGTCGGTCGTGCTGTTTTTT.

The rearrangement joins TRBV27 to TRBJ2-1, with D hard to call. V was trimmed by 6 bases and J by 0 bases, leaving 12 bases between them. CDR3 length: 15 residues. Germline CDR1 MNHEY, CDR2 SMNVEV (reference sequence). CDR3 region: CASRVGVGSYNEQFF. The DNA for the CDR3 is TGTGCCAGCAGAGTTGGTGTTGGCTCCTACAATGAGCAGTTCTTC.

This clone was recorded at least ten times. Other DNA sequences from this sample encode an identical CDR3 as well. This sequence joins TRBV10-3 and TRBJ2-1; 7 nucleotides match TRBD1. V dropped 4 bases and J dropped 3; count of bases not matched to a gene: 3. The CDR3 is 14 residues long. CDR1 and CDR2 from the germline V gene are ENHRY and SYGVKD. CDR3 protein: CAISVQGSYNEQFF. The DNA of the CDR3 is TGTGCCATCAGTGTACAGGGGAGCTACAATGAGCAGTTCTTC.

This clone was detected only a few times. The rearrangement links TRBV19 to TRBJ1-4; D not certain. The CDR3 totals 13 residues. Germline CDR1 reads LNHDA; CDR2 reads SQIVND (reference sequence). Trimming shortened V by 5 bases and J by 8 bases, and 12 bases separated the two germline ends. The CDR3 DNA is TGTGCCAGTAGTGGAGGTCCCCGGGAAAAACTGTTTTTT. It specifies CASSGGPREKLFF.

At least ten counts were recorded for this clone. V gene TRBV18 combines with J gene TRBJ2-4; 8 nucleotides line up with TRBD1. The CDR3 has 16 amino acids. Germline values: CDR1 KGHSH, CDR2 LQKENI. Germline trimming cut 5 bases from V and 5 bases from J; bases unmatched to any gene: 11. The CDR3 sequence: CASSTSGGELQNIQYF. The CDR3, as DNA: TGTGCCAGCTCAACCTCAGGGGGCGAGTTACAAAACATTCAGTACTTC.

The chain employs TRBV7-9 and TRBJ1-6, with D perhaps TRBD1 (6 bases). Germline V lookup: CDR1 SEHNR, CDR2 FQNEAQ (reference sequence). CDR3 length: 16 amino acids. V was cut by 6 bases and J by 0 bases, with 12 bases left in between. CDR3 sequence: CASRAIGGSYNSPLHF. CDR3 nucleotides: TGTGCCAGCAGGGCCATAGGGGGCTCCTATAATTCACCCCTCCACTTT.

The table lists this clone with many counts. The gene calls are TRBV7-2 and TRBJ1-2; 9 bases match TRBD1. The CDR3 runs 17 residues. The junction had 11 bases not matched to a gene; V was cut back by 2 bases and J by 4 bases. Per germline, CDR1 SGHTA and CDR2 FQGNSA. The CDR3 sequence: CASSLTPTGGGAYGYTF. Written as DNA, the CDR3 is TGTGCCAGCAGCTTAACCCCGACAGGGGGAGGGGCCTATGGCTACACCTTC.

This clone showed up many times. The chain employs TRBV6-6 and TRBJ2-4; 7 bases fit TRBD2. V dropped 5 bases and J dropped 0; count of bases not matched to a gene: 7. The CDR3 contains 16 residues. CDR1 is MNHNY, CDR2 SVGAGI, per germline (reference sequence). CDR3 in amino acids: CASSPPAGEAKNIQYF. The DNA of the CDR3 is TGTGCCAGCAGTCCTCCGGCGGGGGAAGCCAAAAACATTCAGTACTTC.

This clone was picked up a small number of times. The rearrangement uses TRBV28 and TRBJ1-3; a weak D match, TRBD1 (6 bases). The CDR3 spans 14 residues. From germline, CDR1 is MDHEN and CDR2 SYDVKM. With 9 bases removed from V and 1 base from J, the gap between germline ends came to 13 bases. CDR3 bases: TGTGCCAGTCTCACAGGGACTTCTGGAAACACCATATATTTT. Its translation: CASLTGTSGNTIYF. Variable domain in full (rest from reference TRBV28 and TRBJ1-3): DVKVTQSSRYLVKRTGEKVFLECVQDMDHENMFWYRQDPGLGLRLIYFSYDVKMKEKGDIPEGYSVSREKKERFSLILESASTNQTSMYLCASLTGTSGNTIYFGEGSWLTVV.

This clone has a count of ten or more. J is TRBJ2-3 and V is TRBV4-3; the match to TRBD2 covers 13 bases. The CDR3 length is 17 residues. Losses at the gene ends were 4 bases for V and 1 base for J; bases not matched to a gene: 5. Per the germline V gene, CDR1 is LGHNA and CDR2 is YSLEER. This CDR3 reads CASSPTGTSGGTDTQYF. The CDR3 DNA reads TGCGCCAGCAGCCCAACTGGGACTAGCGGGGGCACAGATACGCAGTATTTT.